This T cell receptor beta chain was identified in a study of blood T cell repertoires in COVID-19. Overall study context: From the United States, Italy and Spain came samples of acute and convalescent COVID-19.

Germline CDR1 and CDR2: LNHNV and YYDKDF (reference sequence). V gave up 4 bases and J gave up 3 bases; unmatched junction bases: 4. This CDR3 region has 14 residues. Original analysis: Cell counts per sample came from amplifying reference gene primers. Assay used: immunoSEQ multiplex PCR; TCRdb lists only in-frame clones, some missing. Clone size and V and J calls were adopted from that table, with D and trimming inferred from the DNA. Seen here are roughly 250,000 clones, 65% to 90% observed once, and the top ten hold around 4.7%. In this sample, this clone turned up once. V gene TRBV15 combines with J gene TRBJ2-7; 9 bases line up with TRBD1. The material sequenced was peripheral blood. This receptor was identified in a woman aged 70-85 years with acute or convalescent COVID-19. CDR3 sequence (DNA): TGTGCCACCAGCACCGGGACAGGGTTCTACGAGCAGTACTTC. Translating it yields CATSTGTGFYEQYF.